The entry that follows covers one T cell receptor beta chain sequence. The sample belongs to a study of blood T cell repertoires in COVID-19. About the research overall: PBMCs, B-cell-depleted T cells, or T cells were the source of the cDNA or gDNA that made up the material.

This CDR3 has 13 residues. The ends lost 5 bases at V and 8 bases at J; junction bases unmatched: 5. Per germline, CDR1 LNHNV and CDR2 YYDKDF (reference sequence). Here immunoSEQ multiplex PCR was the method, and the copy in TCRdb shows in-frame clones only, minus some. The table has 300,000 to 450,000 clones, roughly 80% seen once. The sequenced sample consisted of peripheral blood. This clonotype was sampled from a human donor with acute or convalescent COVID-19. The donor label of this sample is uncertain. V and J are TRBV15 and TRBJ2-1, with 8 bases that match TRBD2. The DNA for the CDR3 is TGTGCCACCAGCGTGCAGCGGGAGCATGAGCAGTTCTTC. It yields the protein CATSVQREHEQFF.